The entry that follows covers one T cell receptor beta chain sequence. The sample holds one count of this clone. The antigen this receptor binds is unknown. Qualities for individual bases were not recorded, and no much larger clone is one base off. The data originate from a study of blood T cell repertoires in COVID-19 (dated by TCRdb to the early 2020s). About the study as a whole: Collaborator samples came from the United States, Italy and Spain and covered acute and convalescent phases of COVID-19. The dataset comprised deeply sampled blood TCRbeta repertoires from subjects exposed to, actively infected with, or recovered from COVID-19. Samples came from the ongoing ImmuneRACE study (first 160 participants) plus 1,254 subjects from 6 global collaborators. Where available, HLA class I and class II types were obtained from metadata supplied by the sample provider rather than from assay-based typing. Nearly every sample came with metadata listing a de-identified subject ID, COVID-19 status, age in years and sex. The repertoires were released in a freely available public database intended as a resource for research on the immune response to SARS-CoV-2. The prospective study material was composed of cDNA or gDNA derived from T cells, B-cell-depleted T cells, or PBMCs.

In the prospective study, participants were roughly 18 to 100 years old, resided in approximately 25 geographic areas of the United States, and were enrolled through a virtual design. To assign participants to cohorts, the prospective study relied on clinical history that participants themselves reported in a screening survey and a study questionnaire. ImmuneRACE Cohort 3 recovered participants were defined by two consecutive negative NP/OP PCR tests, healthcare professional clearance, or symptom resolution. Each participant in the prospective study had whole blood, serum and a nasopharyngeal or oropharyngeal swab collected by mobile phlebotomists. Participants in the prospective study had the option to provide additional blood draws and questionnaires over a 2-month period. Prospective study blood samples were shipped either frozen or at room temperature before DNA extraction. Beyond this particular receptor, the publication reports: The amount of clinical and demographic metadata varied by source and participant and was provided uncurated.

Per the germline V gene, LGHNA is the CDR1 and YSLEER is the CDR2. The CDR3, from cysteine to phenylalanine, totals 17 residues. CDR3 DNA is the only sequence kept; it has 51 bases, read in frame from the first base. V and J are trimmed by 5 bases and 2 bases, and the gene matches miss 12 bases of the junction. The immunoSEQ Assay, a bias-controlled multiplex PCR, was used to amplify TCRbeta CDR3 regions from genomic DNA. Per the authors' processing: The number of nucleated cells in each sample was estimated from the amplification of reference gene primers within the assay. To quantify the absolute abundance of each unique TCRbeta CDR3 rearrangement, sequence reads were collapsed and filtered. For each sample, productive Simpson clonality was calculated as the square root of Simpson's diversity index across productive rearrangements. What TCRdb holds here is the immuneACCESS table cut down to in-frame rearrangements. Part of the clones is not present; checked against another copy, under half of the missing clones reflect an unresolved V gene, and the others are unexplained. V and J calls and clone size come straight from that table; D and trimming were deduced from the DNA. The sample data list over 300,000 clones, and 75% to 90% of these were observed just once. Under 2.5% of the sample is taken by the ten largest.

The TCR comes from a man under 40 who had recovered from COVID-19. The V gene is TRBV4-3 and the J gene is TRBJ2-1, with 7 bases matching TRBD1. The source material was PBMCs or T cells enriched from blood (not recorded which). The sequenced DNA is TGCGCCAGCAGCTCACTACCCGACAGGGTCACCTACAATGAGCAGTTCTTC. This sequence encodes CASSSLPDRVTYNEQFF.